Listed below are T cell receptor beta chains from one sample, sequenced in a study of control samples from healthy donors and cancer patients. This table comes from immunoSEQ multiplex PCR, and its TCRdb copy is limited to in-frame clones, with some not included. The sample holds approximately 70,000 clones, approximately 84% seen once. Sequencing input: blood. Receptors originate from a man in his fifties in good health. CDR3s include the opening cysteine and the closing phenylalanine or tryptophan. The D gene is left open where the match is weak. Clone size is shown for a subset of rows, as once, few, many or a class of expanded clone.

clone_size d_call j_call v_call cdr3_nt cdr3_aa
few NA TRBJ1-3 TRBV2 TGTGCCAGCAGTGGGAAGGGGGGAAATTCTGGAAACACCATATATTTT CASSGKGGNSGNTIYF
NA TRBD1 TRBJ2-2 TRBV11-2 TGTGCCAGCACCTTTCAGACAGGGTTTATCGGGGAGCTGTTTTTT CASTFQTGFIGELFF
NA NA TRBJ2-3 TRBV4-3 TGCGCCAGCAGCCGAGTCCCGGCGGGGGATACGCAGTATTTT CASSRVPAGDTQYF
NA NA TRBJ1-1 TRBV28 TGTGCCAGCAGTTTAGGCGTTGCAGGGATAGCTTTCTTT CASSLGVAGIAFF
NA NA TRBJ1-1 TRBV6-1 TGTGCCAGCAGTGACCCGGGACTTCTGAACACTGAAGCTTTCTTT CASSDPGLLNTEAFF
NA NA TRBJ2-7 TRBV2 TGTGCCACCGGGAAGGAGGTCTACGAGCAGTACTTC CATGKEVYEQYF
NA TRBD1 TRBJ1-2 TRBV12-3/TRBV12-4 TGTGCCAGCAGTTTAACAGGGGAGTATGGCTACACCTTC CASSLTGEYGYTF
NA NA TRBJ2-7 TRBV5-6 TGTGCCAGCAGCTTCGAAGAGCCGGGACAAATCTCCTACGAGCAGTACTTC CASSFEEPGQISYEQYF
NA TRBD1 TRBJ1-2 TRBV19 TGTGCCAGTAGCCCGGGACAGGGGGCTGGCTACACCTTC CASSPGQGAGYTF
NA NA TRBJ2-7 TRBV5-1 TGCGCCAGCAGCTTGGAAACGTCTACCTACGAGCAGTACTTC CASSLETSTYEQYF
NA NA TRBJ1-2 TRBV12-5 TGTGCTAGTGGGCCCGGGACACCCCATGGCTACACCTTC CASGPGTPHGYTF
NA NA TRBJ2-2 TRBV29-1 TGCAGCGTTGTAAGACGAGACACCGGGGAGCTGTTTTTT CSVVRRDTGELFF
NA TRBD2 TRBJ2-7 TRBV11-3 TGTGCCAGCAGCCCCCGCGGGACTAGCACATCCGAGCAGTACTTC CASSPRGTSTSEQYF
NA NA TRBJ2-1 TRBV10-3 TGTGCCATCAGCCTTACTAGTAATGAGCAGTTCTTC CAISLTSNEQFF
NA NA TRBJ1-1 TRBV11-3 TGTGCCAGCAGCTTTGGGAACACTGAAGCTTTCTTT CASSFGNTEAFF
NA NA TRBJ2-7 TRBV2 TGTGCCAGCAGTAAATCCGGGACTGGGCCGTACGAGCAGTACTTC CASSKSGTGPYEQYF
NA NA TRBJ2-2 TRBV18 TGTGCCAGCTCCCACACTAGAGCCACGAACACCGGGGAGCTGTTTTTT CASSHTRATNTGELFF
NA TRBD1 TRBJ1-1 TRBV18 TGTGCCAGCTCACATGGACAGGTAGCTTTCTTT CASSHGQVAFF
NA NA TRBJ1-2 TRBV18 TGTGCCAGCTCACCTGGGCAGGCCTCCAACTATGGCTACACCTTC CASSPGQASNYGYTF
NA NA TRBJ2-3 TRBV18 TGTGCCAGCTCACCACAGAGCACCCGCACAGATACGCAGTATTTT CASSPQSTRTDTQYF
few NA TRBJ2-1 TRBV21-1 TGTGCCAGCACCTCAGGGACGCGGGGGCAGTTCTTC CASTSGTRGQFF
NA NA TRBJ1-1 TRBV6-2/TRBV6-3 TGTGCCAGCAGTTACTCGTTTTTAGGTGAGACAAATGAAGCTTTCTTT CASSYSFLGETNEAFF
NA NA TRBJ1-1 TRBV18 TGTGCCAGCTCACCCCTCTCGGGATATGAAGCTTTCTTT CASSPLSGYEAFF
NA TRBD1 TRBJ1-5 TRBV19 TGTGCCAGTAGAGGGACAGGGGGCTATAATCAGCCCCAGCATTTT CASRGTGGYNQPQHF
NA NA TRBJ2-7 TRBV7-3 TGTGCCAGCAGCTTAATGCAGACCGCAGGCCACGAGCAGTACTTC CASSLMQTAGHEQYF
few NA TRBJ2-7 TRBV2 TGTGCCAGCACTTCGGGAGTCTCCGAGCAGTACTTC CASTSGVSEQYF
NA NA TRBJ2-3 TRBV6-5 TGTGCCAGCGTACCGGGGTCTGGTATCGTAGATACGCAGTATTTT CASVPGSGIVDTQYF
NA TRBD1 TRBJ2-1 TRBV9 TGTGCCAGCAGCGTAGCCGGGACAGTACATGTGAATGAGCAGTTCTTC CASSVAGTVHVNEQFF
NA NA TRBJ2-1 TRBV2 TGTGCCAGCAGTTTCCACAATGAGCAGTTCTTC CASSFHNEQFF
NA TRBD1 TRBJ2-5 TRBV5-4 TGTGCCAGCAGCAGGGACAGACCTAGTGCGGAGACCCAGTACTTC CASSRDRPSAETQYF
few NA TRBJ2-7 TRBV3-1/TRBV3-2 TGTGCCAGCAGCCAAGGCCAGGCAGGGGCCTACGAGCAGTACTTC CASSQGQAGAYEQYF
NA NA TRBJ1-5 TRBV6-5 TGTGCCAGCGGATGGACAGCCGAAAATCAGCCCCAGCATTTT CASGWTAENQPQHF
NA TRBD2 TRBJ2-3 TRBV7-3 TGTGCCAGCAGCACCGGACTAGCGGGAACGGATACGCAGTATTTT CASSTGLAGTDTQYF
NA NA TRBJ1-2 TRBV19 TGTGCCAGTAAAGTGGGGACGGACTATGGCTACACCTTC CASKVGTDYGYTF
NA NA TRBJ1-4 TRBV2 TGTGCCAGCAGTGAACTCCCGGGGGGCAGGCTGTTTTTT CASSELPGGRLFF
NA TRBD2 TRBJ2-5 TRBV4-3 TGCGCCAGCAGCCAAGGCCCCCGGGGGGCGGGAGGGCTCGAGACCCAGTACTTC CASSQGPRGAGGLETQYF
NA NA TRBJ2-4 TRBV5-1 TGCGCCAGCAGCGGCGACACCTTCATAGCCAAAAACATTCAGTACTTC CASSGDTFIAKNIQYF
NA NA TRBJ2-5 TRBV30 TGTGCCTGGGATTTAGGGCAGTTCCAAGAGACCCAGTACTTC CAWDLGQFQETQYF
few TRBD2 TRBJ2-2 TRBV7-9 TGTGCCAGCAGCTCCTTAGCGGGAGACACCGGGGAGCTGTTTTTT CASSSLAGDTGELFF
few NA TRBJ1-5 TRBV27 TGTGCCAGCAGTGACCTCCCCGGCAGAGGGCCCCAGCATTTT CASSDLPGRGPQHF
NA NA TRBJ2-1 TRBV4-2 TGTGCCAGCAGCCAAGATATTAGTAGGAGCTCCTACAATGAGCAGTTCTTC CASSQDISRSSYNEQFF
NA NA TRBJ2-1 TRBV24-1 TGTGCCACCAGTGATACCGGGACTTACAATGAGCAGTTCTTC CATSDTGTYNEQFF
NA NA TRBJ2-7 TRBV6-5 TGTGCCAGCAGTTACTCCCGGACATTCCACCAGTACTTC CASSYSRTFHQYF
NA NA TRBJ2-3 TRBV27 TGTGCCAGCAGTTTATCATTACTCACAGATACGCAGTATTTT CASSLSLLTDTQYF
NA NA TRBJ2-1 TRBV9 TGTGCCAGCAGCGTAGGTGGGGATTTGAGAGTTGGCTATGAGCAGTTCTTC CASSVGGDLRVGYEQFF
NA NA TRBJ2-2 TRBV18 TGTGCCAGCTCACCGTCGAGCACCGGGGAGCTGTTTTTT CASSPSSTGELFF
NA NA TRBJ2-7 TRBV7-2 TGTGCCAGCCGAAGCGGCGGATCCTACGAGCAGTACTTC CASRSGGSYEQYF
NA NA TRBJ1-1 TRBV2 TGTGCCAGCAGCGCCGAGGGAGGGAGGACCCACTTT CASSAEGGRTHF
NA NA TRBJ1-6 TRBV5-4 TGTGCCAGCAGCTTGGCCGTGGATTCACCCCTCCACTTT CASSLAVDSPLHF
NA NA TRBJ1-6 TRBV2 TGTGCCAGCAGTGACCCCTCGACGGTCCGCTCCTATAATTCACCCCTCCACTTT CASSDPSTVRSYNSPLHF
NA NA TRBJ1-1 TRBV5-1 TGCGCCAGCAGCTTCCGACCGGAGAACACTGAAGCTTTCTTT CASSFRPENTEAFF
NA TRBD1 TRBJ2-7 TRBV11-2 TGTGCCAGCAGCTTATCAGGGGGATCCTACGAGCAGTACTTC CASSLSGGSYEQYF
NA NA TRBJ1-3 TRBV4-3 TGCGCCAGCAGCCAGTATGCTCTCGGATACTCTGGAAACACCATATATTTT CASSQYALGYSGNTIYF